The 23 T cell receptor beta chains given below trace back to one sample, sequenced in a study of cytomegalovirus exposure and HLA in healthy donors. The PCR was carried out with 60 Vbeta primers and 13 Jbeta primers. Using immunoSEQ multiplex PCR, the repertoire was profiled, and TCRdb retains in-frame clones only, with some absent. The profile covers 170,000 or so clones, with approximately 78% appearing a single time and about 13% taken by the ten largest. Specimen: PBMCs. The origin of the receptors is a woman aged 45-59 years in good health and CMV-seropositive.

The V and J genes are TRBV6-6 and TRBJ2-1; 9 bases are shared with TRBD2. The germline gives CDR1 MNHNY, CDR2 SVGAGI (reference sequence). V shed 8 bases, J shed 7 bases, and the junction held 12 bases outside the gene matches. There are 15 residues in the CDR3. The CDR3 region has the DNA TGTGCCAGCGGAAGACTAGCGGTGTTACTGAATGAGCAGTTCTTC. Translating it yields CASGRLAVLLNEQFF.

The chain employs TRBV4-2 and TRBJ1-1; 7 bases agree with TRBD1. This CDR3 is 14 amino acids long. With 6 bases clipped from V and 4 bases from J, the junction kept 8 bases outside the gene matches. CDR1 is LGHNA, CDR2 YNFKEQ, per germline. The CDR3 here is CASSLRGRSTEAFF. The CDR3 DNA follows: TGTGCCAGCAGTCTGAGGGGGCGAAGCACTGAAGCTTTCTTT.

The rearrangement joins TRBV11-3 to TRBJ2-5, with D perhaps TRBD1 (5 bases). CDR1 is SGHNT and CDR2 is YENEEA in the germline V gene. CDR3 length equals 13 residues. V lost 3 bases and J lost 5, with 10 bases in between. The CDR3 DNA is TGTGCCAGCAGCTTCCCTAACAGGGAGACCCAGTACTTC. Its protein product is CASSFPNRETQYF.

This clone turned up a few times. V gene TRBV11-2 combines with J gene TRBJ2-1, with a possible D match to TRBD2 (5 bases). This CDR3 spans 19 amino acids. With 0 bases removed from V and 0 bases from J, the gap between germline ends came to 18 bases. Per the germline V gene, CDR1 is SGHAT and CDR2 is FQNNGV. In nucleotides, the CDR3 is TGTGCCAGCAGCTTAGACCCTTTAGAGGGCGCTAGCTCCTACAATGAGCAGTTCTTC. Its translation is CASSLDPLEGASSYNEQFF.

This clone was seen more than once but under ten times. This rearrangement joins TRBV6-5 to TRBJ1-1; 7 bases are shared with TRBD1. Unmatched junction bases numbered 6, after V lost 6 bases and J lost 2 bases. Germline CDR1 MNHEY, CDR2 SVGAGI. The CDR3 contains 14 residues. The CDR3 protein is CASRGGQANTEAFF. The CDR3 DNA sequence: TGTGCCAGCAGGGGAGGACAGGCCAACACTGAAGCTTTCTTT.

The chain recombines TRBV12-5 with TRBJ1-1; 8 bases align to TRBD1. Germline trimming cut 1 base from V and 4 bases from J; bases unmatched to any gene: 11. Germline V gene sequence: CDR1 LGHNT, CDR2 FRNRAP. The CDR3 totals 17 residues. The CDR3: CASGLAYGQGRSTEAFF. The CDR3 region has the DNA TGTGCTAGTGGTTTGGCCTATGGACAGGGCAGGAGCACTGAAGCTTTCTTT.

The rearrangement links TRBV19 to TRBJ2-2, with 7 bases aligning to TRBD1. The ends lost 5 bases at V and 7 bases at J; junction bases unmatched: 4. CDR1 and CDR2 (germline): LNHDA, SQIVND (reference sequence). The CDR3 sequence is 13 residues long. As DNA, the CDR3 is TGTGCCAGTAGTTTCACAGGGGACGGGGAGCTGTTTTTT. This sequence encodes CASSFTGDGELFF.

Details on this clone: One end of the junction varies from germline; a read error may be responsible. V and J are TRBV5-1 and TRBJ1-5; D possibly corresponds to TRBD1 (6 bases). Germline CDR1 SGHRS, CDR2 YFSETQ. The CDR3 is 15 residues long. The CDR3 sequence: CASSLGRRGYQPQHF. The CDR3 DNA is TGTGCCAGCAGCTTGGGCCGCAGGGGATATCAGCCCCAGCATTTT.

CDR3 protein: CATSSPGQGYHTIYF. The CDR3 DNA follows: TGTGCCACCAGCAGCCCGGGACAGGGTTATCACACCATATATTTT. V and J are TRBV15 and TRBJ1-3, with 9 bases fitting TRBD1. The CDR3 extends over 15 amino acids. V was pared by 3 bases and J by 8 bases, with 8 bases of the junction left unmatched. In germline, CDR1 is LNHNV, CDR2 YYDKDF (reference sequence).

V usage is TRBV5-1 and J usage is TRBJ1-2; D may be TRBD1 (5 bases). Trimming took off 0 bases at V and 6 bases at J, with 9 bases between the two ends. The CDR3 spans 13 residues. In germline, CDR1 is SGHRS, CDR2 YFSETQ. The DNA of the CDR3 is TGCGCCAGCAGCTTGGAGGGGTTGCATGGCTACACCTTC. Translating it yields CASSLEGLHGYTF. Full variable domain (missing parts from reference TRBV5-1 and TRBJ1-2): KAGVTQTPRYLIKTRGQQVTLSCSPISGHRSVSWYQQTPGQGLQFLFEYFSETQRNKGNFPGRFSGRQFSNSRSEMNVSTLELGDSALYLCASSLEGLHGYTFGSGTRLTVV.

J is TRBJ2-1 and V is TRBV15; TRBD1 aligns across 10 bases. The CDR3 runs 14 residues. With 6 bases clipped from V and 5 bases from J, the junction kept 4 bases outside the gene matches. Germline-derived CDR1 and CDR2 are LNHNV and YYDKDF (reference sequence). CDR3 amino acids: CATRKTGGNNEQFF. Here the CDR3 DNA reads TGTGCCACCAGAAAGACAGGGGGCAACAATGAGCAGTTCTTC.

The chain links TRBV2 to TRBJ1-2; TRBD1 matches at 11 bases. Trimming at V came to 2 bases and at J to 3 bases, leaving 2 bases not matched to a gene. Germline V gene data show CDR1 as SNHLY and CDR2 as FYNNEI. The CDR3 consists of 15 residues. The CDR3 sequence: CASSERTGGYYGYTF. DNA for the CDR3: TGTGCCAGCAGTGAACGGACAGGGGGCTACTATGGCTACACCTTC.

The chain joins TRBV6-1 to TRBJ2-7, with D possibly being TRBD1 (6 bases). The V gene's germline CDR1 is MNHNS and CDR2 SASEGT. The CDR3 totals 14 residues. Trimming took off 6 bases at V and 0 bases at J, with 12 bases between the two ends. The CDR3 loop reads CASSYRDGSYEQYF. The DNA of the CDR3 is TGTGCCAGCAGCTACAGGGACGGCTCCTACGAGCAGTACTTC.

The chain carries TRBV14 and TRBJ2-5, with D unresolved. V was cut by 1 base and J by 6 bases, with 6 bases left in between. The germline gives CDR1 SGHDN, CDR2 FVKESK. The CDR3 runs 12 residues. The CDR3: CASSQGQKTQYF. CDR3 DNA sequence: TGTGCCAGCAGCCAAGGTCAGAAGACCCAGTACTTC. Full variable domain (remainder filled in from reference TRBV14 and TRBJ2-5): EAGVTQFPSHSVIEKGQTVTLRCDPISGHDNLYWYRRVMGKEIKFLLHFVKESKQDESGMPNNRFLAERTGGTYSTLKVQPAELEDSGVYFCASSQGQKTQYFGPGTRLLVL.

The rearrangement uses TRBV19 and TRBJ2-7, with a weak D call TRBD1 (6 bases). V was shortened by 5 bases and J by 7 bases, with 15 bases between the two germline ends. Germline V lookup: CDR1 LNHDA, CDR2 SQIVND (reference sequence). This CDR3 has 13 residues. CDR3 sequence reads: CASSFSGVREQYF. The CDR3 coding sequence is TGTGCCAGTAGTTTTTCAGGGGTGCGGGAGCAGTACTTC.

V is TRBV6-1 and J is TRBJ1-2; D perhaps matches TRBD1 (5 bases). V was shortened by 10 bases and J by 2 bases, with 11 bases between the two germline ends. This CDR3 has 12 residues. Germline lookup yields CDR1 MNHNS and CDR2 SASEGT. In DNA, the CDR3 is TGTGCCACCAGGGACTTAAACTATGGCTACACCTTC. It translates to CATRDLNYGYTF.

The chain combines TRBV6-6 with TRBJ1-1; 7 nucleotides match TRBD1. After removal of 5 bases from V and 1 base from J, the junction contained 4 bases not matched to a gene. The CDR3 has 14 amino acids. Germline loops: CDR1 MNHNY, CDR2 SVGAGI (reference sequence). The CDR3 loop is CASSTRGWNTEAFF. The CDR3 DNA reads TGTGCCAGCAGTACCAGGGGGTGGAACACTGAAGCTTTCTTT.

This clone was seen just once. As DNA, the CDR3 is TGTGCCAGCAGTGCGGGGGTTTACGAGCAGTACTTC. Translating gives CASSAGVYEQYF. V is TRBV2 and J is TRBJ2-7; tentatively, D is TRBD2 (6 bases). The CDR3 covers 12 residues. The V and J ends lost 4 bases and 4 bases respectively, with 8 bases between them. Germline CDR1 SNHLY, CDR2 FYNNEI.

This clone was counted once. This sequence joins TRBV19 and TRBJ2-5; 9 nucleotides line up with TRBD1. CDR3 length: 15 residues. Per germline, CDR1 LNHDA and CDR2 SQIVND (reference sequence). V lost 9 bases to trimming and J lost 1 base; unmatched junction nucleotides: 9. The CDR3 coding sequence is TGTGCCAGCGGGACAGGGCAAGAGGGCCAAGAGACCCAGTACTTC. This gives the protein CASGTGQEGQETQYF.

This clone was detected only a few times. The V call is TRBV30, the J call TRBJ2-3; 14 bases fit TRBD2. The CDR3 contains 16 residues. Germline V gene data show CDR1 as GTSNPN and CDR2 as SVGIG (reference sequence). Trimming cost V 0 bases and J 3 bases; bases outside gene matches: 2. This CDR3 reads CAWSVGLAGGTDTQYF. The DNA for the CDR3 is TGTGCCTGGAGTGTAGGACTAGCGGGGGGAACAGATACGCAGTATTTT.

This rearrangement joins TRBV9 to TRBJ1-1; 8 bases are a match to TRBD1. The CDR3 spans 16 residues. Germline assignment: CDR1 SGDLS and CDR2 YYNGEE. After removal of 3 bases from V and 1 base from J, the junction contained 8 bases not matched to a gene. In DNA form, the CDR3 reads TGTGCCAGCAGCGGAAGTCGGGACAGGTGGAACACTGAAGCTTTCTTT. As protein: CASSGSRDRWNTEAFF. Combining the CDR3 with reference TRBV9 and TRBJ1-1 gives the whole variable domain DSGVTQTPKHLITATGQRVTLRCSPRSGDLSVYWYQQSLDQGLQFLIQYYNGEERAKGNILERFSAQQFPDLHSELNLSSLELGDSALYFCASSGSRDRWNTEAFFGQGTRLTVV.

The chain employs TRBV5-1 and TRBJ2-3; 7 nucleotides agree with TRBD1. Losses at the gene ends were 4 bases for V and 5 bases for J; bases not matched to a gene: 7. CDR1 SGHRS and CDR2 YFSETQ come from the germline V gene. The CDR3 totals 14 residues. The CDR3 DNA reads TGCGCCAGCAGCCCACCGACAGGGTTAGATACGCAGTATTTT. Translating it yields CASSPPTGLDTQYF. Filled out from reference TRBV5-1 and TRBJ2-3, the complete variable domain reads KAGVTQTPRYLIKTRGQQVTLSCSPISGHRSVSWYQQTPGQGLQFLFEYFSETQRNKGNFPGRFSGRQFSNSRSEMNVSTLELGDSALYLCASSPPTGLDTQYFGPGTRLTVL.

This clone was observed a handful of times. The CDR3 nucleotides are TGTGCTAGCTCCCCCAGTTCCTACGAGCAGTACTTC. Protein product: CASSPSSYEQYF. The gene calls are TRBV2 and TRBJ2-7; D unresolved. Germline V gene sequence: CDR1 SNHLY, CDR2 FYNNEI. CDR3 length: 12 amino acids.